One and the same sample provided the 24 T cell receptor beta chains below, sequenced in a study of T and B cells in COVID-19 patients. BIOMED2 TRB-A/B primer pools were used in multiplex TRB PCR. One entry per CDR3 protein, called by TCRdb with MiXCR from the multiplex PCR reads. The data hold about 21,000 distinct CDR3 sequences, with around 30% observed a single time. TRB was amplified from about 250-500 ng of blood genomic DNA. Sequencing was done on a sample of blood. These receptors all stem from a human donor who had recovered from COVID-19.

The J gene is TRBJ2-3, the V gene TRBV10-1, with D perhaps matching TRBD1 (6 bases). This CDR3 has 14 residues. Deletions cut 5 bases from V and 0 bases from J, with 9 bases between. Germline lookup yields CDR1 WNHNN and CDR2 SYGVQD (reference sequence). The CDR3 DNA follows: TGCGCCAGCAGTCTTGGACAGAGCACAGATACGCAGTATTTT. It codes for CASSLGQSTDTQYF.

The CDR3 loop reads CASGRTGLNTEAFF. In nucleotides, the CDR3 is TGTGCCAGCGGAAGGACAGGGTTGAACACTGAAGCTTTCTTT. The chain combines TRBV6-5 with TRBJ1-1; TRBD1 matches 8 bases. The CDR3 contains 14 residues. Germline assignment: CDR1 MNHEY and CDR2 SVGAGI. V gave up 8 bases and J gave up 0 bases; unmatched junction bases: 5.

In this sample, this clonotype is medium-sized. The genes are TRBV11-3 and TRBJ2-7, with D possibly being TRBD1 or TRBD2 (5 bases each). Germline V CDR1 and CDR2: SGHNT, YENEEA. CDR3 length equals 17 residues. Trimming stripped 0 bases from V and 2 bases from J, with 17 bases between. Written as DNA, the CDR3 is TGTGCCAGCAGCTTAGACTCCACGGGACGGTATGCCTACGAGCAGTACTTC. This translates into CASSLDSTGRYAYEQYF.

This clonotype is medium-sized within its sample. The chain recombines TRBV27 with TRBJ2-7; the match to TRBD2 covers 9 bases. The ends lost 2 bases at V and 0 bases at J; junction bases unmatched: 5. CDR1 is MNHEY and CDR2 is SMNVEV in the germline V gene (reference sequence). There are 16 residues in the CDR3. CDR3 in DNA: TGTGCCAGCAGTTTAAGGACTAGCGCGGCCTCCTACGAGCAGTACTTC. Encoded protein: CASSLRTSAASYEQYF.

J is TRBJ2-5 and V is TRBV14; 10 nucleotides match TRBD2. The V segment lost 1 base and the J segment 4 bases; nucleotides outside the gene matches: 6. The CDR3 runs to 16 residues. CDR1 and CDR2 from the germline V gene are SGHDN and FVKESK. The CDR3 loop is CASSQVLAGSRETQYF. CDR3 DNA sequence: TGTGCCAGCAGCCAAGTACTAGCGGGGTCGCGAGAGACCCAGTACTTC.

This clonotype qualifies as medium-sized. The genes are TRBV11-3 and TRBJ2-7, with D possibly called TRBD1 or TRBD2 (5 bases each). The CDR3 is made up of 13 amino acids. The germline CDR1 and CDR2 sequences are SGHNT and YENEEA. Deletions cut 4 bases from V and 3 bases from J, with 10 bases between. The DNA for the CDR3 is TGTGCCAGCAGCTCGGGACGTAGCTACGAGCAGTACTTC. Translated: CASSSGRSYEQYF.

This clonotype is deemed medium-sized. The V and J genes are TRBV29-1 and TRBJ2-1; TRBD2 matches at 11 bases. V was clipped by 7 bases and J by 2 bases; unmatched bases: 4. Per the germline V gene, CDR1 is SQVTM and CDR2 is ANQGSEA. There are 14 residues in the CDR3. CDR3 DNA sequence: TGCAGCGCCCGACTAGCGGGGCCCTACAATGAGCAGTTCTTC. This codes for CSARLAGPYNEQFF.

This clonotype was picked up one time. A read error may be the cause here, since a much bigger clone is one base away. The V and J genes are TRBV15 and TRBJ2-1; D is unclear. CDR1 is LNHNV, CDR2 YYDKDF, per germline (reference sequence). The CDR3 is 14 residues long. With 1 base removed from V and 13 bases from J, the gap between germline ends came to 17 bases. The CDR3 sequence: CATSRVSVLETQFF. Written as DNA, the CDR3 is TGTGCCACCAGCAGAGTAAGCGTCTTAGAGACCCAGTTCTTC.

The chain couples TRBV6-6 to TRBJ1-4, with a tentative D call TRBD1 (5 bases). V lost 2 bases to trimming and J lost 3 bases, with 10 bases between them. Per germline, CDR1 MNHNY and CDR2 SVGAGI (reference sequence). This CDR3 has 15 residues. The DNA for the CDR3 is TGTGCCAGCAGTTACCGGCGGGGGTCTAATGAAAAACTGTTTTTT. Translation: CASSYRRGSNEKLFF.

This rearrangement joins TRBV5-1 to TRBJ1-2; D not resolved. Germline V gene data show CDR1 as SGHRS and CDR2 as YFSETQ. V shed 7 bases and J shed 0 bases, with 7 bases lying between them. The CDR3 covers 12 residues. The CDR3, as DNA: TGCGCCAGCTCGCGTGCTAACTATGGCTACACCTTC. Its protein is CASSRANYGYTF.

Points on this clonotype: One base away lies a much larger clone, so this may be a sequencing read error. CDR3 DNA: TGTGCCAGCAGTGACCAAGGGACAGAGACTTACAATGAGCAGTTCTTC. This sequence encodes CASSDQGTETYNEQFF. The genes are TRBV27 and TRBJ2-1; 7 bases match TRBD1. Germline trimming cut 5 bases from V and 4 bases from J; bases unmatched to any gene: 11. Germline CDR1 and CDR2: MNHEY and SMNVEV (reference sequence). This CDR3 spans 16 amino acids.

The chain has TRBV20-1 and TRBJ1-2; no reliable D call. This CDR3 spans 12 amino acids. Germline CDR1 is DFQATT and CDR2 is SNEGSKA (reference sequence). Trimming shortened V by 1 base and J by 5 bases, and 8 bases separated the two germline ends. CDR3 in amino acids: CSARARGYGYTF. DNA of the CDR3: TGCAGTGCTAGAGCCCGGGGTTATGGCTACACCTTC.

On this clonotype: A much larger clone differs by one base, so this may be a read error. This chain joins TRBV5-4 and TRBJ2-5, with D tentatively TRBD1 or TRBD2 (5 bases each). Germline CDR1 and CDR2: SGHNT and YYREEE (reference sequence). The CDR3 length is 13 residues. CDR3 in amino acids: CASSFGDHETQYF. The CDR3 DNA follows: TGTGCCAGCAGCTTTGGGGACCATGAGACCCAGTACTTC.

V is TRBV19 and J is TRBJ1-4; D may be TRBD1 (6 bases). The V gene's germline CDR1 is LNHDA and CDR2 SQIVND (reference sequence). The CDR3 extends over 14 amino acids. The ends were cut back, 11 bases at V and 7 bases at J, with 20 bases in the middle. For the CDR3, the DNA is TGTGCCTGTAAAAGCGGGGGCGCAGGTGAAAAACTGTTTTTT. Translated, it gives CACKSGGAGEKLFF.

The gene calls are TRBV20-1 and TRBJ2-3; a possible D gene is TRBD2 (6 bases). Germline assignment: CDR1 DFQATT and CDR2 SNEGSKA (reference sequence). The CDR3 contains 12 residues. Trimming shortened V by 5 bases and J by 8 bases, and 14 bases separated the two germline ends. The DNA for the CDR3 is TGCAGTGCTGGGGGGTCACCGGGTACGCAGTATTTT. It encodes CSAGGSPGTQYF.

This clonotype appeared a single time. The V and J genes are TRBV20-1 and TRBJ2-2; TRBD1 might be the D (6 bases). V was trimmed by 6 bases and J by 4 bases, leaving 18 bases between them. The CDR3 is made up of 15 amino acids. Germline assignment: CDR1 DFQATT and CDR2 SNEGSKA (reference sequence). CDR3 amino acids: CSAPIQGQGTGELFF. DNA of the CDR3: TGCAGTGCCCCAATCCAGGGGCAGGGCACCGGGGAGCTGTTTTTT.

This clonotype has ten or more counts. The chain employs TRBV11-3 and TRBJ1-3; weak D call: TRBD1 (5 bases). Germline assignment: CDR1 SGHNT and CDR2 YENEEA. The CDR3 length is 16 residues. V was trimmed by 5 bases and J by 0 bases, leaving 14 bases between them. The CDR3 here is CASSPRVGVSGNTIYF. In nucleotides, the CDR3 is TGTGCCAGCAGCCCTAGGGTAGGGGTCTCTGGAAACACCATATATTTT.

CDR3 DNA sequence: TGCGCCAGCAGCTTGGGAGCAGGGGTTCACGAGCAGTACTTC. Its protein is CASSLGAGVHEQYF. The rearrangement uses TRBV5-1 and TRBJ2-7; tentatively, D is TRBD1 (6 bases). Germline V CDR1 and CDR2: SGHRS, YFSETQ. V was trimmed by 0 bases and J by 5 bases, leaving 12 bases between them. CDR3 length: 14 residues.

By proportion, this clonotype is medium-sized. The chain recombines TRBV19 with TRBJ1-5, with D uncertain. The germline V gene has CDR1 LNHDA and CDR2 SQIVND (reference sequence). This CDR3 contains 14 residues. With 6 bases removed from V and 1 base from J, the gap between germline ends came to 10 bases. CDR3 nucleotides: TGTGCCAGTAGCGTATCAGTAAGCAATCAGCCCCAGCATTTT. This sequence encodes CASSVSVSNQPQHF.

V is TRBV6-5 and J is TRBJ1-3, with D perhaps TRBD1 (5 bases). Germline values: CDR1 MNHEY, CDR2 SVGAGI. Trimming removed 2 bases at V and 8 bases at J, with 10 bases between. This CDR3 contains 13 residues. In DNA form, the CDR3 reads TGTGCCAGCAGTTACGGGGGAGGGGACACCATATATTTT. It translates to CASSYGGGDTIYF.

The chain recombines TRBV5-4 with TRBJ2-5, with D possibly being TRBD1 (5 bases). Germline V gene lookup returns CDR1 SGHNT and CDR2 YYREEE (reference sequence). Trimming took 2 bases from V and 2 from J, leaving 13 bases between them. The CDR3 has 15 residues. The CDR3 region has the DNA TGTGCCAGCAGCTTAGTTCTGGCAGGGCAAGAGACCCAGTACTTC. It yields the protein CASSLVLAGQETQYF.

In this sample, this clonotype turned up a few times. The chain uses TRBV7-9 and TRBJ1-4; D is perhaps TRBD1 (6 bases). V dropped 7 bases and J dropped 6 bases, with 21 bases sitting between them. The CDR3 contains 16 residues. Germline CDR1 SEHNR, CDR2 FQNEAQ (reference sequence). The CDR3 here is CASIPSRGREDEKLFF. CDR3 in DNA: TGTGCCAGCATCCCGTCCCGGGGGCGGGAGGATGAAAAACTGTTTTTT.

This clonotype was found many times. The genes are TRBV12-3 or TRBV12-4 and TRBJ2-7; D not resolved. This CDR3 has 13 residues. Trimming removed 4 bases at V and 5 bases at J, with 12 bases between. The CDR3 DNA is TGTGCCAGCAGTTCCCAGGTTATCAACGAGCAGTACTTC. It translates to CASSSQVINEQYF.

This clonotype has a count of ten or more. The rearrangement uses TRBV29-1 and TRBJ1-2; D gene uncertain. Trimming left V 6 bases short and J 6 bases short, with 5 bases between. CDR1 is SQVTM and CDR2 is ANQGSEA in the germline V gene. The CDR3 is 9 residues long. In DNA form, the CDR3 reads TGCAGCGTCGGGAATGGCTACACCTTC. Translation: CSVGNGYTF.